This T cell receptor (beta chain) was sequenced in a study of blood T cell repertoires in COVID-19. The overall study: COVID-19 samples collected from the United States, Italy and Spain covered acute and convalescent phases. PBMCs, B-cell-depleted T cells, or T cells provided the cDNA or gDNA that made up the material.

Per the original methods: Reference gene primers were amplified, and this amplification served to estimate nucleated cell counts. Some clones are missing from TCRdb's copy, which holds only in-frame ones; the method was immunoSEQ multiplex PCR. V and J calls and clone size are as listed in that table; D and trimming were resolved from the DNA. This repertoire shows about 260,000 clones, 80% to 90% found once; its top ten account for 3% to 4%. V lost 6 bases and J lost 0, with 14 bases in between. Per germline, CDR1 MNHEY and CDR2 SVGAGI. This CDR3 region has 15 residues. The V and J genes are TRBV6-5 and TRBJ1-1, with D tentatively TRBD1 (5 bases). The receptor was derived from a woman between 40 and 55 years old with acute or convalescent COVID-19. The specimen was peripheral blood. CDR3: CASRGGHDVNTEAFF. For the CDR3, the DNA is TGTGCCAGCAGGGGAGGACATGACGTGAACACTGAAGCTTTCTTT.